What follows describes a single T cell receptor (beta chain). Its antigen remains unidentified. This record belongs to a study of molecular identifiers for immune sequencing clone quantification. The CDR3 consists of 14 residues. Germline CDR1 and CDR2: MDHEN and SYDVKM. V shed 10 bases and J shed 6 bases, with 18 bases lying between them. The study, taken as a whole, reports: The sizes of highly expanded clones could be underestimated when identical TCR molecules share a barcode.

MiXCR was run by TCRdb on the PCR reads, yielding one entry per CDR3 protein. The data show about 320,000 distinct CDR3 sequences, about 21% seen once. The specimen sequenced was naive CD8+ T cells from blood, with Jurkat cell RNA spiked in. Indicated subset: FACS-sorted CD8+CD4-CCR7+CD45RA+ naive T cells. This chain links TRBV28 with TRBJ2-2; D is possibly TRBD1 or TRBD2 (5 bases each). This clonotype was sampled from a human donor in good health. Some libraries in this study had Jurkat cell RNA spiked in. CDR3 nucleotides: TGTGCCATCGAGCCGGGACCCCAGGCCGGGGAGCTGTTTTTT. Encoded protein: CAIEPGPQAGELFF.